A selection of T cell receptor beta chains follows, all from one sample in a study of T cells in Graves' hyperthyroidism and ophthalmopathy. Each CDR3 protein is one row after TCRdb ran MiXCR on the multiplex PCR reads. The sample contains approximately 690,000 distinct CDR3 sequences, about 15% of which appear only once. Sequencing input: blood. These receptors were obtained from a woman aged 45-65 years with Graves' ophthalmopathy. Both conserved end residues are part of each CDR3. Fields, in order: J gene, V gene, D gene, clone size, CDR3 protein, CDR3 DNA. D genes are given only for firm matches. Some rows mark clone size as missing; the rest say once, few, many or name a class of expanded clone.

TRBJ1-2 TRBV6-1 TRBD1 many CASLRTGKDYGYTF TGTGCCAGCCTCCGGACAGGGAAAGACTATGGCTACACCTTC
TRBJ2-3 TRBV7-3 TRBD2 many CASSLEASGSGGTDTQYF TGTGCCAGCAGCTTAGAGGCTAGCGGGAGTGGAGGCACAGATACGCAGTATTTT
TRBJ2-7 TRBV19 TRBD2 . CASSLAGLGSYEQCF TGTGCCAGTAGTCTAGCGGGCCTGGGATCCTACGAGCAGTGCTTC
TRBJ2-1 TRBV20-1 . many CSAYGGNLWGNEQFF TGCAGTGCGTATGGAGGAAATCTTTGGGGGAATGAGCAGTTCTTC
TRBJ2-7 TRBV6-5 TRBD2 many CASSYSAGRGEQYF TGTGCCAGCAGTTACTCGGCAGGGAGGGGCGAGCAGTACTTC
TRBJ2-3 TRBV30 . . CAWSVPSRSTDTQYF TGTGCCTGGAGTGTACCTAGTCGAAGCACAGATACGCAGTATTTT
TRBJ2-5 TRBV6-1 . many CASSPQGALGAQYF TGTGCCAGCAGTCCCCAGGGTGCTCTCGGGGCCCAGTACTTC
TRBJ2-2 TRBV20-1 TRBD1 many CSARYGQGSSWTGELFF TGCAGTGCTAGATACGGACAGGGTAGTTCGTGGACCGGGGAGCTGTTTTTT
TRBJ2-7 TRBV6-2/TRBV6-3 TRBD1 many CASSFYRGSDEQYF TGTGCCAGCAGTTTCTACAGGGGGAGCGACGAGCAGTACTTC
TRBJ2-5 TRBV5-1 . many CASSLEGLAAKETQYF TGCGCCAGCAGCTTGGAGGGTTTAGCGGCCAAAGAGACCCAGTACTTC
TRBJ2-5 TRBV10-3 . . CAISGSLETQYF TGTGCCATCAGTGGGTCTCTAGAGACCCAGTACTTC
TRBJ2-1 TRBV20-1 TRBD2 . CSARVLSGTSGASNEQFF TGCAGTGCTAGAGTGCTATCCGGGACTAGCGGCGCTTCCAATGAGCAGTTCTTC
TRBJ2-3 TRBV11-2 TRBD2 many CASIIRTSGRESTDTQYF TGTGCCAGCATCATTAGGACTAGCGGGAGGGAAAGCACAGATACGCAGTATTTT
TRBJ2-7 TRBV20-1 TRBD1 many CSARGTGLLEQYF TGCAGTGCTAGGGGGACAGGGCTTCTCGAGCAGTACTTC
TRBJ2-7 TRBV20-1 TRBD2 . CSAPSGSSYEQYF TGCAGTGCACCGAGCGGGAGCTCCTACGAGCAGTACTTC
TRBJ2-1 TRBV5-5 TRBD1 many CASSLTGTGGEQFF TGTGCCAGCAGCTTGACGGGAACAGGGGGTGAGCAGTTCTTC
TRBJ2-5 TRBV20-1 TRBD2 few CSAREGSGVQETQYF TGCAGTGCTAGAGAAGGTAGCGGGGTTCAAGAGACCCAGTACTTC
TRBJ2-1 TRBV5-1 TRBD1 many CASSLRTGAHNEQFF TGCGCCAGCAGCTTACGGACAGGGGCCCACAATGAGCAGTTCTTC
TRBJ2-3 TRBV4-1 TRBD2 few CASSQARLAGGPSTDTQYF TGCGCCAGCAGCCAAGCCCGACTAGCGGGAGGGCCGAGCACAGATACGCAGTATTTT
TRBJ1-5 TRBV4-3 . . CASSQDLLNQPQHF TGCGCCAGCAGCCAAGATTTGCTCAATCAGCCCCAGCATTTT
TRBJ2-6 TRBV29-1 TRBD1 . CSVEDLDPSPTGGLTGANVLTF TGCAGCGTTGAAGATTTAGACCCCTCGCCTACAGGGGGTCTAACTGGGGCCAACGTCCTGACTTTC
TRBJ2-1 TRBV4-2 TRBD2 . CASSQESAGGLYNEQFF TGTGCCAGCAGCCAAGAAAGCGCGGGAGGACTCTACAATGAGCAGTTCTTC
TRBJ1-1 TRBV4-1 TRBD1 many CASSRTGTGGTEAFF TGCGCCAGCAGCCGTACCGGGACAGGGGGCACTGAAGCTTTCTTT
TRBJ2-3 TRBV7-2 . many CASSPQWGTDTQYF TGTGCCAGCAGCCCGCAGTGGGGCACAGATACGCAGTATTTT
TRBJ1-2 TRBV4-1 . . CASSQVYGKTYGYTF TGCGCCAGCAGCCAAGTCTACGGGAAAACCTATGGCTACACCTTC
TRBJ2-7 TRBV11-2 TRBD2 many CASSLVAGGDEQYF TGTGCCAGCAGCTTAGTGGCGGGAGGCGACGAGCAGTACTTC
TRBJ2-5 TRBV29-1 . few CSVAGQPTQETQYF TGCAGCGTAGCGGGACAACCAACCCAAGAGACCCAGTACTTC
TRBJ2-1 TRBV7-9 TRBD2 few CASSTTSGRARQPEQFF TGTGCCAGCAGCACCACTAGCGGGAGGGCCAGGCAGCCTGAGCAGTTCTTC
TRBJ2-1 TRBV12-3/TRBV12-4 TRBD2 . CASGLAGAWSSYNEQFF TGTGCCAGCGGACTAGCGGGAGCTTGGAGCTCCTACAATGAGCAGTTCTTC
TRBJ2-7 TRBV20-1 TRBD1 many CSAPDRGAYEQYF TGCAGTGCCCCGGACAGGGGGGCCTACGAGCAGTACTTC
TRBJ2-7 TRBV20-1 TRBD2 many CSATPGGGSYEQYF TGCAGTGCTACCCCTGGGGGGGGCTCCTACGAGCAGTACTTC
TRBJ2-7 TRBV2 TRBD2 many CASSELAGVGEQYF TGTGCCAGCAGTGAATTGGCGGGAGTGGGTGAGCAGTACTTC
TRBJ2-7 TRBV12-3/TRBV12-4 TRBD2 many CASSRNTAGVVYEQYF TGTGCCAGCAGTCGGAACACGGCGGGAGTTGTCTACGAGCAGTACTTC
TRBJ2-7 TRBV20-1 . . CSAREEWGVGAVGEQYF TGCAGTGCTAGAGAAGAGTGGGGGGTGGGAGCTGTGGGGGAGCAGTACTTC
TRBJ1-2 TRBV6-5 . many CASSHSPGYAGYTF TGTGCCAGCAGTCACTCCCCGGGGTATGCTGGCTACACCTTC
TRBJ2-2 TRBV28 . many CASKEGSVELFF TGTGCCAGCAAGGAGGGAAGCGTGGAGCTGTTTTTT
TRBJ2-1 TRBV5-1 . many CASSPSGGYNEQFF TGCGCCAGCAGCCCTAGTGGGGGATACAATGAGCAGTTCTTC
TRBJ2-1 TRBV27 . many CASSLSPGGYNEQFF TGTGCCAGCAGTTTAAGCCCTGGGGGTTACAATGAGCAGTTCTTC
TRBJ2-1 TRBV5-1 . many CASSSLRNNEQFF TGCGCCAGCAGCTCCCTCAGGAACAATGAGCAGTTCTTC
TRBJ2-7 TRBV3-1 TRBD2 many CASTLAGAYEQYF TGTGCCAGCACCTTAGCGGGAGCCTACGAGCAGTACTTC
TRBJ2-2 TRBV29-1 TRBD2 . CSVGGLAGGSNTGELFF TGCAGCGTGGGAGGACTAGCGGGAGGTTCGAACACCGGGGAGCTGTTTTTT